The 17 T cell receptor beta chains below all came from one sample that was sequenced in a study of Ad26.COV2.S vaccination and SARS-CoV-2 variants. Treatment reported: some 19 received Ad26.COV2.S at low or high dose, single or two shots; about 5 received placebo; per-sample allocation not given. Material that was analyzed had been drawn on day 63 after the first vaccine or placebo injection. Measured with immunoSEQ multiplex PCR; TCRdb has only the in-frame clones, and not every one. The sample carries around 250,000 clones, roughly 85% recorded once. The sequencing used peripheral blood, collected in a trial of Ad26.COV2.S vaccine versus placebo. All receptors derive from a person between 18 and 59 years old who received the Ad26.COV2.S COVID-19 vaccine or a placebo.

The CDR3 DNA reads TGTGCCAGTAGTACCAATAACAATGAGCAGTTCTTC. This sequence encodes CASSTNNNEQFF. The genes are TRBV19 and TRBJ2-1; no clear D. Germline values: CDR1 LNHDA, CDR2 SQIVND (reference sequence). V was clipped by 4 bases and J by 5 bases, with 6 bases between them. The CDR3 is made up of 12 amino acids.

This chain uses TRBV6-5 with TRBJ1-1; TRBD1 aligns across 7 bases. V was pared by 7 bases and J by 4 bases, with 9 bases of the junction left unmatched. The CDR3 runs to 14 residues. Germline values: CDR1 MNHEY, CDR2 SVGAGI. CDR3 loop: CASNGRTGGTEAFF. For the CDR3, the DNA is TGTGCCAGCAATGGACGGACAGGAGGCACTGAAGCTTTCTTT.

The chain employs TRBV19 and TRBJ2-7; a possible D gene is TRBD1 (5 bases). CDR3 length equals 14 residues. Germline-derived CDR1 and CDR2 are LNHDA and SQIVND (reference sequence). V was shortened by 6 bases and J by 0 bases, with 12 bases between the two germline ends. The CDR3 DNA is TGTGCCAGTAGCTCCAGGGTTAACTCCTACGAGCAGTACGTC. Its translation: CASSSRVNSYEQYV.

J is TRBJ2-4 and V is TRBV4-2; the D is unclear. The length of the CDR3 is 16 residues. Trimming took 0 bases from V and 1 from J, leaving 10 bases between them. Germline CDR1 is LGHNA and CDR2 is YNFKEQ. CDR3 sequence: CASSQELSRAKNIQYF. For the CDR3, the DNA is TGTGCCAGCAGCCAAGAACTCTCTCGGGCCAAAAACATTCAGTACTTC.

This chain joins TRBV6-2 or TRBV6-3 and TRBJ2-5; D is uncertain. Germline CDR1 reads MNHEY; CDR2 reads SVGEGT. Between the trimmed V and J ends, which lost 2 bases and 2 bases, there was a span of 6 bases. The CDR3 contains 13 residues. The CDR3: CASSYVEQETQYF. Written as DNA, the CDR3 is TGTGCCAGCAGTTACGTAGAGCAAGAGACCCAGTACTTC.

The CDR3 nucleotides are TGTGCCACCAGTGATTGCTTAGCGGGAGGGCCCGGCGAGCAGTACGTC. Protein: CATSDCLAGGPGEQYV. The chain couples TRBV24-1 to TRBJ2-7; TRBD2 matches 11 bases. Germline trimming cut 2 bases from V and 6 bases from J; bases unmatched to any gene: 8. The germline V gene encodes CDR1 KGHDR and CDR2 SFDVKD. The CDR3 runs 16 residues.

The J gene is TRBJ1-5, the V gene TRBV27, with a tentative D call TRBD1 (5 bases). CDR1 and CDR2 (germline): MNHEY, SMNVEV (reference sequence). V gave up 2 bases and J gave up 2 bases, with 13 bases separating them. CDR3 length equals 16 residues. The CDR3 loop reads CASSLMGPGGNQPQHF. CDR3 nucleotide sequence: TGTGCCAGCAGTTTAATGGGGCCCGGGGGCAATCAGCCCCAGCATTTT.

This clone appeared once. This sequence joins TRBV21-1 and TRBJ1-4; TRBD1 reflects the table's D call only, with no check against the DNA. TRBV21-1 is listed as a pseudogene. This CDR3 spans 15 amino acids. The DNA for the CDR3 is TGTGCCAGCAGAATCCAGGGTGTTGGCGGTGAAAAACTGTTTTTT. Its translation is CASRIQGVGGEKLFF.

The CDR3 reads CASRLAERTDTQYF. The CDR3 DNA is TGTGCCAGCAGACTAGCGGAACGCACAGATACGCAGTATTTT. The chain combines TRBV21-1 with TRBJ2-3; TRBD2, as called in the table, went unchecked against the DNA. TRBV21-1 is a known pseudogene. This CDR3 is 14 amino acids long.

The J gene is TRBJ2-5, the V gene TRBV6-5; D may correspond to TRBD1 or TRBD2 (6 bases each). The CDR3 spans 15 residues. Germline V gives CDR1 MNHEY, CDR2 SVGAGI. The V end was cut by 0 bases, the J end by 4 bases, with 12 bases between. CDR3 DNA: TGTGCCAGCAGTTACTCGGTGGGGGGCGCAGAGACCCAGTACTTC. It yields the protein CASSYSVGGAETQYF.

This chain connects TRBV30 to TRBJ2-1; D is perhaps TRBD1 (5 bases). The CDR3 is 11 amino acids. Trimming shortened V by 4 bases and J by 8 bases, and 9 bases separated the two germline ends. Germline CDR1 is GTSNPN and CDR2 is SVGIG (reference sequence). CDR3 residues: CAWTGMHEQFF. In DNA form, the CDR3 reads TGTGCCTGGACAGGGATGCATGAGCAGTTCTTC.

The genes are TRBV30 and TRBJ2-2, with 10 positions matching TRBD2. The CDR3 has 20 amino acids. The ends lost 0 bases at V and 5 bases at J; junction bases unmatched: 18. Germline V gene data show CDR1 as GTSNPN and CDR2 as SVGIG (reference sequence). The CDR3 here is CAWSVRRSGTSGTGTGELFF. The DNA of the CDR3 is TGTGCCTGGAGTGTACGAAGAAGTGGTACTAGCGGGACGGGAACCGGGGAGCTGTTTTTT. The full variable domain, completed using reference TRBV30 and TRBJ2-2, is SQTIHQWPATLVQPVGSPLSLECTVEGTSNPNLYWYRQAAGRGLQLLFYSVGIGQISSEVPQNLSASRPQDRQFILSSKKLLLSDSGFYLCAWSVRRSGTSGTGTGELFFGEGSRLTVL.

The V call is TRBV2, the J call TRBJ1-5; D ambiguous. The length of the CDR3 is 11 residues. With 6 bases removed from V and 4 bases from J, the gap between germline ends came to 4 bases. Germline CDR1 and CDR2: SNHLY and FYNNEI. CDR3 loop: CASRGNQPQHF. DNA of the CDR3: TGTGCCAGCAGGGGAAATCAGCCCCAGCATTTT.

The chain links TRBV5-4 to TRBJ2-2, with 8 bases lining up with TRBD1. The V segment lost 4 bases and the J segment 7 bases; nucleotides outside the gene matches: 9. Germline V lookup: CDR1 SGHNT, CDR2 YYREEE (reference sequence). The CDR3 totals 15 residues. CDR3 DNA: TGTGCCAGCAGCACTACGACAGGGGTTAGCGGGGAGCTGTTTTTT. It encodes CASSTTTGVSGELFF.

The rearrangement links TRBV10-3 to TRBJ2-7; possible D gene TRBD1, 6 bases. Germline CDR1 and CDR2: ENHRY and SYGVKD. Trimming removed 2 bases at V and 2 bases at J, with 13 bases between. There are 15 residues in the CDR3. CDR3 in DNA: TGTGCCATCAGTGAGGCGCAGGGGCTTCCCTACGAGCAGTACTTC. This sequence encodes CAISEAQGLPYEQYF.

The J gene is TRBJ2-1, the V gene TRBV5-1; 7 bases align to TRBD1. Germline values: CDR1 SGHRS, CDR2 YFSETQ. With V trimmed by 0 bases and J by 8 bases, 5 bases remained unmatched. The CDR3 extends over 14 amino acids. The DNA for the CDR3 is TGCGCCAGCAGCTTGGGACAGGGCGGCGATGAGCAGTTCTTC. This sequence encodes CASSLGQGGDEQFF. The whole variable domain, filled in from reference TRBV5-1 and TRBJ2-1, reads KAGVTQTPRYLIKTRGQQVTLSCSPISGHRSVSWYQQTPGQGLQFLFEYFSETQRNKGNFPGRFSGRQFSNSRSEMNVSTLELGDSALYLCASSLGQGGDEQFFGPGTRLTVL.

The chain links TRBV11-1 to TRBJ2-2; possibly TRBD2 for D (7 bases). This CDR3 contains 14 residues. CDR1 and CDR2 (germline): SGHAT, FQDESV (reference sequence). V was trimmed by 9 bases and J by 0 bases, leaving 11 bases between them. CDR3: CASTGGPNTGELFF. In nucleotides, the CDR3 is TGTGCCAGTACGGGGGGCCCGAACACCGGGGAGCTGTTTTTT.